What follows describes a single TCR beta chain. In this sample, this clonotype turned up many times. Its antigen remains undetermined. Base qualities are not at hand, and no much larger clone is one base apart. This sample is part of a study of early T cells in non-severe SARS-CoV-2 infection (dated by TCRdb to 2020 to 2023). Context from the whole study: TCR sequencing used bulk RNA from unsorted whole blood, so alpha and beta chains could not be paired. What the research found in general, with its limitations: VDJdb matching was skewed toward anti-spike CD8 responses, so virus-specific expansions were likely underestimated and private and CD4 specificities were missed.

Library generation was performed with 5' RACE. Sequencing was carried out with a NextSeq 500. In the TCR library protocol, unique molecular identifiers were attached to individual cDNA molecules to correct for PCR bias and sequencing error. Both TCR alpha and beta chains were sequenced, and tight co-correlation was observed between alpha and beta sequence abundances in each sample. The study's processing was this. Decombinator V4 was used to annotate the V gene, J gene and CDR3 of the TCR sequences. Expanded TCRs were defined as changing significantly between any two time points under a Poisson model with p below 0.0001. TCR abundances were normalised to the total number of TCRs sequenced in each sample and reported as counts per million. MAIT TCRs were defined by TRAV1-2 paired with TRAJ12, TRAJ20 or TRAJ33, and iNKT TCRs by TRAV10 paired with TRAJ18. VDJdb, accessed 1 November 2021, was searched for CMV, EBV and SARS-CoV-2 annotated TCRs, excluding TCRs annotated for multiple antigens. TCRdb applied fastp at Q25 and MiXCR to the public reads, then kept only in-frame beta chains. Rows are unified per CDR3 protein, each entry keeping the most common DNA and genes. The V and J calls and clone size come from TCRdb's table, not from the authors' own analysis. Across this sample there are approximately 50,000 distinct CDR3 sequences, with approximately 8.5% seen only once. The ten largest clones capture 14% to 15% of the sample.

The germline V gene encodes CDR1 LNHDA and CDR2 SQIVND (reference sequence). The junction shows trimming of 7 bases on V and 5 bases on J, plus 12 bases between the germline ends. Counted from cysteine to phenylalanine, this CDR3 has 13 amino acids. The kept DNA is CDR3 alone, 39 bases in frame from the first base. Set within a cohort of healthcare workers in London, UK, this nested case-control study involved weekly PCR testing of nasopharyngeal swabs along with blood sampling. Healthcare workers were recruited between 23 and 31 March 2020, during the week of the UK lockdown, and were followed weekly for up to about 16 weeks.

The rearranged chain carries TRBV19 and TRBJ1-5, and perhaps TRBD1 as D gene, on 5 matching bases. This TCR was recovered from an adult who was a healthcare worker with PCR-confirmed SARS-CoV-2 infection or an uninfected control (not recorded which). The sequenced material came from whole blood. The CDR3 sequence is CASNMGGDQPQHF. The DNA sequence is TGTGCCAGTAACATGGGGGGGGATCAGCCCCAGCATTTT.